The next 25 T cell receptor beta chains were all read from a single sample in a study of cytomegalovirus exposure and HLA in healthy donors. Researchers ran the PCR with 60 Vbeta and 13 Jbeta primers. Measured with immunoSEQ multiplex PCR; TCRdb has only the in-frame clones, and not every one. The table records a few hundred thousand clones, nearly 95% of them present only once. Source material: PBMCs. The receptors stem from a girl aged 2 to 9 in good health and CMV-seronegative.

The chain is built from TRBV28 and TRBJ2-1; the match to TRBD2 covers 9 bases. CDR3 size: 19 residues. V shed 7 bases, J shed 0 bases, and the junction held 16 bases outside the gene matches. Per the germline V gene, CDR1 is MDHEN and CDR2 is SYDVKM. CDR3 nucleotides: TGTGCCAGCATAGGGGTTAGCGGGGGCCGTCTGAGCTCCTACAATGAGCAGTTCTTC. Translation: CASIGVSGGRLSSYNEQFF.

This rearrangement joins TRBV18 to TRBJ1-2, with D tentatively TRBD1 (5 bases). Germline V gives CDR1 KGHSH, CDR2 LQKENI. The CDR3 spans 13 residues. Trimming took 3 bases from V and 2 from J, leaving 7 bases between them. The CDR3 here is CASSPDTNYGYTF. Here the CDR3 DNA reads TGTGCCAGCTCACCGGACACGAACTATGGCTACACCTTC.

The V call is TRBV6-1, the J call TRBJ1-2, with 8 bases that match TRBD1. The CDR3 loop spans 15 amino acids. V trimming: 1 base; J trimming: 4 bases; junction bases outside the gene matches: 5. Germline V gene sequence: CDR1 MNHNS, CDR2 SASEGT. CDR3: CASSEVGQGAYGYTF. The DNA for the CDR3 is TGTGCCAGCAGTGAAGTAGGCCAGGGGGCCTATGGCTACACCTTC.

The rearrangement links TRBV6-5 to TRBJ2-7, with 8 positions matching TRBD1. J lost 2 bases, V lost 5 bases, and 5 bases had no gene match. CDR1 MNHEY and CDR2 SVGAGI come from the germline V gene. This CDR3 region has 14 residues. The CDR3 DNA reads as TGTGCCAGCAGTCCTGGACAGGGAACCTACGAGCAGTACTTC. Translating it yields CASSPGQGTYEQYF.

This clone was recorded once. This chain's CDR3 is CAISVEGAVYGYTF. The CDR3 nucleotides are TGTGCCATCAGTGTTGAAGGGGCCGTCTATGGCTACACCTTC. The genes are TRBV10-3 and TRBJ1-2; D might be TRBD1 (5 bases). V was clipped by 4 bases and J by 4 bases, with 13 bases between them. Germline V gene data show CDR1 as ENHRY and CDR2 as SYGVKD. The CDR3 consists of 14 residues.

This chain links TRBV6-6 with TRBJ1-2; D is unclear. The CDR3 covers 14 residues. Germline values: CDR1 MNHNY, CDR2 SVGAGI (reference sequence). Trimming stripped 4 bases from V and 3 bases from J, with 12 bases between. CDR3 loop: CASSSEQRYYGYTF. The CDR3 DNA reads TGTGCCAGCAGTTCCGAACAGCGGTACTATGGCTACACCTTC.

The CDR3 DNA sequence: TGTGCCAGCAGTTTCGCGAATGAGCAGTTCTTC. Its protein product is CASSFANEQFF. The V gene is TRBV28, the J gene TRBJ2-1; D gene uncertain. Germline V gene sequence: CDR1 MDHEN, CDR2 SYDVKM. This CDR3 contains 11 residues. With 3 bases removed from V and 7 bases from J, the gap between germline ends came to 4 bases.

J is TRBJ2-7 and V is TRBV5-4; 7 bases agree with TRBD1. The CDR3 consists of 13 residues. Germline V gene sequence: CDR1 SGHNT, CDR2 YYREEE (reference sequence). The V segment lost 4 bases and the J segment 2 bases; nucleotides outside the gene matches: 3. The CDR3 DNA sequence: TGTGCCAGCAGCCACGACAGGGCCTACGAGCAGTACTTC. Protein sequence: CASSHDRAYEQYF. Full variable domain (missing parts from reference TRBV5-4 and TRBJ2-7): ETGVTQSPTHLIKTRGQQVTLRCSSQSGHNTVSWYQQALGQGPQFIFQYYREEENGRGNFPPRFSGLQFPNYSSELNVNALELDDSALYLCASSHDRAYEQYFGPGTRLTVT.

As regards this clone: The junction differs from germline at one of its ends, possibly a read error. The chain couples TRBV28 to TRBJ2-7, with D possibly matching TRBD1 (7 bases). The CDR3 extends over 15 amino acids. Germline lookup yields CDR1 MDHEN and CDR2 SYDVKM. CDR3 loop: CASSFAGTASTLRFF. CDR3 coding DNA: TGTGCCAGCAGTTTCGCGGGGACAGCTTCCACCCTACGGTTTTTC.

The gene calls are TRBV4-1 and TRBJ2-7, with 12 bases identical to TRBD2. V lost 3 bases and J lost 3; bases outside the gene matches: 3. This CDR3 has 15 amino acids. The germline V gene encodes CDR1 MGHRA and CDR2 YSYEKL. The CDR3, as DNA: TGCGCCAGCAGCCAGCTAGCGGGAGGGATCTACGAGCAGTACTTC. This codes for CASSQLAGGIYEQYF.

V usage is TRBV11-3 and J usage is TRBJ2-5, with 10 bases matching TRBD1. V was pared by 2 bases and J by 0 bases, with 3 bases of the junction left unmatched. The V gene's germline CDR1 is SGHNT and CDR2 YENEEA. The CDR3 is 16 amino acids. CDR3 sequence (DNA): TGTGCCAGCAGCTTAAGACAGGGGGCGAACCAAGAGACCCAGTACTTC. Its protein product is CASSLRQGANQETQYF.

The gene calls are TRBV19 and TRBJ2-7, with D uncertain. The CDR3 runs 14 residues. The germline V gene has CDR1 LNHDA and CDR2 SQIVND (reference sequence). V was shortened by 3 bases and J by 0 bases, with 9 bases between the two germline ends. The CDR3 coding sequence is TGTGCCAGTAGTATGGTGCCGCGCTCCTACGAGCAGTACTTC. Translation gives CASSMVPRSYEQYF.

The V gene is TRBV30, the J gene TRBJ1-4; tentatively, D is TRBD1 (5 bases). The CDR3 covers 13 residues. Trimming cost V 5 bases and J 7 bases, with 14 bases left between them. Germline loops: CDR1 GTSNPN, CDR2 SVGIG (reference sequence). The DNA for the CDR3 is TGTGCCTGGTCCACAGGAATTAGTGAAAAACTGTTTTTT. It encodes CAWSTGISEKLFF.

J is TRBJ2-7 and V is TRBV28; tentative D call: TRBD1 (6 bases). The CDR3 has 13 residues. The germline V gene encodes CDR1 MDHEN and CDR2 SYDVKM. V was clipped by 5 bases and J by 1 base, with 9 bases between them. CDR3 sequence: CASSRTDSYEQYF. The CDR3 region has the DNA TGTGCCAGCAGTAGGACAGATTCCTACGAGCAGTACTTC.

The V gene is TRBV28, the J gene TRBJ2-2, with 10 bases that match TRBD2. The V gene's germline CDR1 is MDHEN and CDR2 SYDVKM. V lost 6 bases to trimming and J lost 1 base; unmatched junction nucleotides: 5. CDR3 length equals 16 residues. The CDR3: CASSPRTSGNTGELFF. In nucleotides, the CDR3 is TGTGCCAGCAGCCCCCGGACTAGCGGGAACACCGGGGAGCTGTTTTTT.

In regard to this clone: One end of the junction varies from germline; a read error may be responsible. The genes are TRBV2 and TRBJ1-1; 7 bases fit TRBD1. Germline V gene data show CDR1 as SNHLY and CDR2 as FYNNEI. There are 14 residues in the CDR3. The CDR3 DNA reads as TGTGCCAGCAGAGAAGAGACAGGGTCCACTGAAGCTTTCTTT. It specifies CASREETGSTEAFF.

The chain couples TRBV9 to TRBJ1-2, with D maybe TRBD1 (6 bases). Germline CDR1 and CDR2: SGDLS and YYNGEE. The germline V and J ends were trimmed by 2 bases and 2 bases, with 16 bases remaining between them. The CDR3 runs 16 residues. CDR3 sequence: CASSVGTRASNYGYTF. The CDR3 DNA reads TGTGCCAGCAGCGTCGGGACAAGGGCTTCGAACTATGGCTACACCTTC.

This sequence joins TRBV7-8 and TRBJ2-5; TRBD2 aligns across 9 bases. The better agreement between TRBJ2-7 and the DNA end casts doubt on the J call. CDR3 size: 18 residues. Per the germline V gene, CDR1 is SGHVS and CDR2 is FQNEAQ. The CDR3 bases are TGTGCCAGCAGCCTCACCACGGGAGGGCTAGCGGGATTGCACGAGCAGTACTTC. Protein: CASSLTTGGLAGLHEQYF.

On this clone itself: The junction does not match germline at one end; this may be a read error. The chain combines TRBV7-7 with TRBJ2-1; 9 positions match TRBD2. Looked up from germline, CDR1 is SSHAT and CDR2 is FNYEAQ (reference sequence). The CDR3 has 14 residues. CDR3 amino acids: CASSFGTSSVEQFF. DNA of the CDR3: TGTGCTAGCAGCTTTGGGACTAGCTCGGTTGAGCAGTTCTTC.

The chain links TRBV27 to TRBJ2-3, with D possibly matching TRBD1 (5 bases). Germline CDR1 MNHEY, CDR2 SMNVEV (reference sequence). This CDR3 contains 14 residues. The V end lost 6 bases, the J end lost 0 bases, and 10 bases lay between the germline ends. CDR3 DNA sequence: TGTGCCAGCAGATTCAGGGCTAGCACAGATACGCAGTATTTT. Translating gives CASRFRASTDTQYF.

This chain uses TRBV2 with TRBJ1-5, with D possibly matching TRBD1 (6 bases). CDR1 SNHLY and CDR2 FYNNEI come from the germline V gene. The CDR3 is 14 amino acids. V lost 6 bases, J lost 5 bases, and 14 bases lay in between. CDR3 nucleotides: TGTGCCAGCAGCCGGGACACAGACTATCAGCCCCAGCATTTT. Its translation is CASSRDTDYQPQHF.

The chain employs TRBV6-1 and TRBJ1-1; D is undetermined. CDR3 size: 14 residues. Germline V CDR1 and CDR2: MNHNS, SASEGT. The V end was cut by 4 bases, the J end by 6 bases, with 15 bases between. The CDR3 bases are TGTGCCAGCAGTGTTGCCCGACTGGTATCTGAAGCTTTCTTT. Its protein product is CASSVARLVSEAFF.

For the CDR3, the DNA is TGTGCCAGCAGTGGAAACAGGGGGCTGGGCACTGAAGCTTTCTTT. It yields the protein CASSGNRGLGTEAFF. The chain uses TRBV2 and TRBJ1-1, with 9 positions matching TRBD1. CDR3 length equals 15 residues. V shed 4 bases, J shed 4 bases, and the junction held 7 bases outside the gene matches. CDR1 is SNHLY and CDR2 is FYNNEI in the germline V gene.

On this clone: At one boundary the junction diverges from the germline segment, which might be a read error. CDR3 amino acids: CASQGRHGDTF. The DNA of the CDR3 is TGTGCCAGTCAGGGCCGACATGGCGACACCTTC. The gene calls are TRBV9 and TRBJ1-2; tentative D call: TRBD1 (5 bases). Germline CDR1 is SGDLS and CDR2 is YYNGEE. The CDR3 extends over 11 amino acids.

The chain recombines TRBV27 with TRBJ2-6; 7 bases are shared with TRBD1. V trimming: 5 bases; J trimming: 0 bases; junction bases outside the gene matches: 13. This CDR3 spans 19 amino acids. The germline gives CDR1 MNHEY, CDR2 SMNVEV (reference sequence). CDR3 DNA: TGTGCCAGCAGTGTCCGGGACAGAAGCTTCCTCTCTGGGGCCAACGTCCTGACTTTC. It is translated as CASSVRDRSFLSGANVLTF. The variable domain in full, with the rest retrieved from reference TRBV27 and TRBJ2-6, is EAQVTQNPRYLITVTGKKLTVTCSQNMNHEYMSWYRQDPGLGLRQIYYSMNVEVTDKGDVPEGYKVSRKEKRNFPLILESPSPNQTSLYFCASSVRDRSFLSGANVLTFGAGSRLTVL.